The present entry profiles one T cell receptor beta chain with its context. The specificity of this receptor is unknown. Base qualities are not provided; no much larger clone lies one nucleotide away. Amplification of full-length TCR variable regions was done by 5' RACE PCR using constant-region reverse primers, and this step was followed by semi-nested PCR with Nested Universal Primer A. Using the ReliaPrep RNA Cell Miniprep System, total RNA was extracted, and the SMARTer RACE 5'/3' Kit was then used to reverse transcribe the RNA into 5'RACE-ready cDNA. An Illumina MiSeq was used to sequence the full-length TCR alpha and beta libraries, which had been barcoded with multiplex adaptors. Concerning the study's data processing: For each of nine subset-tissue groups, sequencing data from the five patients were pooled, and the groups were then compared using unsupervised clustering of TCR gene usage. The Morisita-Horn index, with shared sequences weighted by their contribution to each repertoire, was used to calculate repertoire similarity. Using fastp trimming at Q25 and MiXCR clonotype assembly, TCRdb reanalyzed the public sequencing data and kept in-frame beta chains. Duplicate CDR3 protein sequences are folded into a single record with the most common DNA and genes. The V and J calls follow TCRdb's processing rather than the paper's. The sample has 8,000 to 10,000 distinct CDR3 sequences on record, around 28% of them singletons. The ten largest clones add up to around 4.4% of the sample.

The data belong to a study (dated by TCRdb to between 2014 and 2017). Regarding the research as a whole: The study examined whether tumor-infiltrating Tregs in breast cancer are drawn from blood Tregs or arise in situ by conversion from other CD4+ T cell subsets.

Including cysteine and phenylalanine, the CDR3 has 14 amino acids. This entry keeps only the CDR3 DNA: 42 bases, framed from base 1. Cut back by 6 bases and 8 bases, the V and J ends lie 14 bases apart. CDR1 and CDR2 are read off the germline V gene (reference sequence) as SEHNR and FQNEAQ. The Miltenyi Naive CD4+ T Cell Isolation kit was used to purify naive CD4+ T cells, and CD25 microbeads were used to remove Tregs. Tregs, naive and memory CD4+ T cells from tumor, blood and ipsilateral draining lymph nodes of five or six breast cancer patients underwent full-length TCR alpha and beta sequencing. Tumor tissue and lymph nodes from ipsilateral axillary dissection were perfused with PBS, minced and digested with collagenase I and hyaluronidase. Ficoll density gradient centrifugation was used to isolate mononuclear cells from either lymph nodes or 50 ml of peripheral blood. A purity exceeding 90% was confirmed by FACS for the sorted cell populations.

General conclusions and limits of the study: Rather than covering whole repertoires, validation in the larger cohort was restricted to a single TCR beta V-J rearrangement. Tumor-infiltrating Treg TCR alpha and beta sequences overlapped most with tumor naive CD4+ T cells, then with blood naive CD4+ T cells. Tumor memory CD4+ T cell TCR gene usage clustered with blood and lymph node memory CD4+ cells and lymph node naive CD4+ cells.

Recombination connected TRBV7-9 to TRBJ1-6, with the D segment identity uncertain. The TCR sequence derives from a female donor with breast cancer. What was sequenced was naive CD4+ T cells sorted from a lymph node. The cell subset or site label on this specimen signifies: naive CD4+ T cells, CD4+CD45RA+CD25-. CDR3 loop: CASRTSTGDSPLHF. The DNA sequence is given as TGTGCCAGCAGGACCTCCACCGGCGATTCACCCCTCCACTTT.